The present entry profiles one T cell receptor (beta chain) with its context. The antigen remains unidentified. This CDR3 is built from 14 residues. V lost 2 bases to trimming and J lost 3 bases, with 10 bases between them. Germline V CDR1 and CDR2: KGHSH, LQKENI. This entry comes from a study of OX40 agonist ivuxolimab in advanced cancers. Study context: The mean age was roughly 60 years, ranging from roughly 23 to 90, with 82.7% of participants male.

Profiled with immunoSEQ multiplex PCR; TCRdb holds only in-frame clones, not every one. The data contain under 100,000 clones, around four fifths of them singletons. Study results and limitations: Also showing low normalized T-cell clonal expansion were some of the nonresponders. In CD8+ T cells, expanded clones were on average more numerous than in CD4+.

The sequence was obtained from an adult with an advanced solid tumor such as melanoma, head and neck, liver or kidney cancer. V gene TRBV18 combines with J gene TRBJ2-5; D not resolved. The sample here was CD4+ or CD8+ T cells sorted from blood, taken in a trial of the OX40 agonist ivuxolimab. CDR3 sequence (DNA): TGTGCCAGCTCACCAGGCAGATTTAAAGAGACCCAGTACTTC. The encoded protein is CASSPGRFKETQYF.